The source of this T cell receptor (beta chain) is a study of T cells in Graves' hyperthyroidism and ophthalmopathy. The study, taken as a whole, reports: In validation, the model predicted ophthalmopathy. These predictions came a median about 6.2 months before onset.

For the diagnoses, clinical symptoms, serum thyroxine and TRAb, thyroid ultrasound and orbital computed tomography were used. Blood sampling occurred at first hyperthyroidism diagnosis, ahead of any ophthalmopathy symptoms. Amplified regions were TCR beta CDR3 sequences from RNA transcripts. HTBI primers were the set used in a first-round RT-PCR of the TCR CDR3. A single record per CDR3 protein comes from TCRdb applying MiXCR to the multiplex PCR reads. In the table there are 690,000 or so distinct CDR3 sequences, over 15% of which are singletons. This clonotype has a handful of counts. Antigen specificity is unknown. This CDR3 comprises 15 residues. Trimming left V 1 base short and J 9 bases short, with 16 bases between. Germline CDR1 reads LGHDT; CDR2 reads YNNKEL (reference sequence).

The chain joins TRBV3-1 to TRBJ1-5; D is perhaps TRBD1 (6 bases). This receptor was obtained from a woman in her forties or fifties with Graves' hyperthyroidism that later progressed to Graves' ophthalmopathy. The sequencing sample was made of blood. The CDR3 nucleotides read TGTGCCAGCAGCCAAGGGGGCAGGGGATCTTCGCCCCAGCATTTT. Amino acids: CASSQGGRGSSPQHF.